Given below is one T cell receptor (beta chain) in context. Germline CDR1 MDHEN, CDR2 SYDVKM. With 5 bases clipped from V and 4 bases from J, the junction kept 8 bases outside the gene matches. This CDR3 has 15 residues. The method was immunoSEQ multiplex PCR; TCRdb's version includes in-frame clones alone and lacks a portion of them. This table holds around 170,000 clones, 85% to 95% found once. This specimen comes from a study of control samples from healthy donors and cancer patients. The TCR comes from a man aged 25-45 years in good health. The sequenced material came from blood. J is TRBJ1-2 and V is TRBV28; 9 nucleotides match TRBD1. In DNA, the CDR3 is TGTGCCAGCAGTCCGGGACAGGGCGGTCCCTATGGCTACACCTTC. This encodes CASSPGQGGPYGYTF.